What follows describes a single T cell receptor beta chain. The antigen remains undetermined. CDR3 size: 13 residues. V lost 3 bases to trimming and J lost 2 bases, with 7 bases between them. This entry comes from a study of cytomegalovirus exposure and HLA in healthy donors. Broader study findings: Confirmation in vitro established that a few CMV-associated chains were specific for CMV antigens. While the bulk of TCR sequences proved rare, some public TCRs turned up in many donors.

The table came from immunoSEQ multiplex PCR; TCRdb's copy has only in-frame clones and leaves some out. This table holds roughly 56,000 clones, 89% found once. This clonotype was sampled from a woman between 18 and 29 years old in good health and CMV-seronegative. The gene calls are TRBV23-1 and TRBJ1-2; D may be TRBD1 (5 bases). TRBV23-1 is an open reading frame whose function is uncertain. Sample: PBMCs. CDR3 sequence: CASSHRGNYGYTF. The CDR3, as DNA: TGCGCCAGCAGTCATAGGGGAAACTATGGCTACACCTTC.